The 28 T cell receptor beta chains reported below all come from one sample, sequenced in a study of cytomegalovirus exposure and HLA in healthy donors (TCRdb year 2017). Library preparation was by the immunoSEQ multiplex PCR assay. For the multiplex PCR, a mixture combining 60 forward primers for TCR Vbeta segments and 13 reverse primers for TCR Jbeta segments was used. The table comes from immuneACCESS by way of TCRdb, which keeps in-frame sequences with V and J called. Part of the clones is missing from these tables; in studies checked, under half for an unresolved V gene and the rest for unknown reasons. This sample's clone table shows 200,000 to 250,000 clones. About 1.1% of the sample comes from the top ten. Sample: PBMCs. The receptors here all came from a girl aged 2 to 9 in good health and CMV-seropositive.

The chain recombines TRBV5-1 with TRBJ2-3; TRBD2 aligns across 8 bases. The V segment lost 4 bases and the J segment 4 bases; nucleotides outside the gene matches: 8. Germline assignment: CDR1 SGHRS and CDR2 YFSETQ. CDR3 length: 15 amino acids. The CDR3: CASSPKAGVPDTQYF. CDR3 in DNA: TGCGCCAGCAGCCCCAAAGCGGGAGTCCCAGATACGCAGTATTTT.

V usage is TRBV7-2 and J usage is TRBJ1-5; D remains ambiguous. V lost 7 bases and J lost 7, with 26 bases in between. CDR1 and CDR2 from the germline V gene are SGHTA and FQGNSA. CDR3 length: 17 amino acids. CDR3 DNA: TGTGCCAGCACCGCCGCCGGCGGGGAGAAGGTTTTGCAGCCCCAGCATTTT. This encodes CASTAAGGEKVLQPQHF. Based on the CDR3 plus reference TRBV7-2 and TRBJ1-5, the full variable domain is GAGVSQSPSNKVTEKGKDVELRCDPISGHTALYWYRQSLGQGLEFLIYFQGNSAPDKSGLPSDRFSAERTGGSVSTLTIQRTQQEDSAVYLCASTAAGGEKVLQPQHFGDGTRLSIL.

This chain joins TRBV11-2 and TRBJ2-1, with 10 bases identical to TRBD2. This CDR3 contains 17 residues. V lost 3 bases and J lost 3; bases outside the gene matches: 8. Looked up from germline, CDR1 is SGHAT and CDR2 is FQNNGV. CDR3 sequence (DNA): TGTGCCAGCAGCTTTGAGCGGGAGGGCCAAAACTACAATGAGCAGTTCTTC. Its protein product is CASSFEREGQNYNEQFF.

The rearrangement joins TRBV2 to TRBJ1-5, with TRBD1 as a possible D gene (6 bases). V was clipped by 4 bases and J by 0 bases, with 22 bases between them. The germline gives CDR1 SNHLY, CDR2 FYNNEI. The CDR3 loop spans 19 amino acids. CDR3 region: CASSAGAESFTYSNQPQHF. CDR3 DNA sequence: TGTGCCAGCAGTGCAGGGGCGGAATCCTTTACCTATAGCAATCAGCCCCAGCATTTT.

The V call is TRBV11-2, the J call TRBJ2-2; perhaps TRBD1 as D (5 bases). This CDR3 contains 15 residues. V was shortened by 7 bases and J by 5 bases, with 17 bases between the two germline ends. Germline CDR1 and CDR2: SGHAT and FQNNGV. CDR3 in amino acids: CASTLMQGRTGELFF. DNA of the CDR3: TGTGCCAGCACCTTGATGCAGGGAAGGACCGGGGAGCTGTTTTTT.

CDR3 DNA: TGTGCCAGCAGCTTTCGGGGTAGGGGGACAGATACGCAGTATTTT. This codes for CASSFRGRGTDTQYF. This chain uses TRBV7-2 with TRBJ2-3, with D maybe TRBD1 (6 bases). This CDR3 region has 15 residues. Germline loops: CDR1 SGHTA, CDR2 FQGNSA. V lost 3 bases, J lost 3 bases, and 13 bases lay in between.

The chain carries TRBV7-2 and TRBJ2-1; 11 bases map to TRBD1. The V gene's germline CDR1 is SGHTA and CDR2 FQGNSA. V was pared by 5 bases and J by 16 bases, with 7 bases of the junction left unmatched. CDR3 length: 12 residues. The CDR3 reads CASSPPGQGGFF. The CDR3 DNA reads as TGTGCCAGCAGCCCGCCGGGACAGGGGGGTTTCTTC.

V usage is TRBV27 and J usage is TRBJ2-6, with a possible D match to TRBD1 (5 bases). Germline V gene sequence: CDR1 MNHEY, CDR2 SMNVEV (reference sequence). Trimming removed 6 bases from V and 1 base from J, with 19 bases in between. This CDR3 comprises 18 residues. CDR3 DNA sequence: TGTGCCAGCAGCCGCACTACGCGTGGGGCTTCTGGGGCCAACGTCCTGACTTTC. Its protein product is CASSRTTRGASGANVLTF.

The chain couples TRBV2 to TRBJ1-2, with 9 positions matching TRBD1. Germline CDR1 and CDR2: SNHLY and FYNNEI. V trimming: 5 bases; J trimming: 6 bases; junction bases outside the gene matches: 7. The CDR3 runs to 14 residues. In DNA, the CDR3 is TGTGCCAGCAGTCGGGACAGGGAGTTTCATGGCTACACCTTC. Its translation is CASSRDREFHGYTF.

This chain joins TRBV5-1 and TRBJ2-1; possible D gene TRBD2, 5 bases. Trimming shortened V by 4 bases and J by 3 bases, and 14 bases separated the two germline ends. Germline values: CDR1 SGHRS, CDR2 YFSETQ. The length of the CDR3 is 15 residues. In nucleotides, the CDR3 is TGCGCCAGCAGCGTGGACTCCGAAAACTACAATGAGCAGTTCTTC. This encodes CASSVDSENYNEQFF.

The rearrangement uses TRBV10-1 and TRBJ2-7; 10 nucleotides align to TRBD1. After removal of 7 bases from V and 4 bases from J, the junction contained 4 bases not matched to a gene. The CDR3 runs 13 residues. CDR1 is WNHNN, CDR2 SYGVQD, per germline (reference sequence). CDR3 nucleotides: TGCGCCAGCAATCCGGGACAGGGGTACGAGCAGTACTTC. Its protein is CASNPGQGYEQYF.

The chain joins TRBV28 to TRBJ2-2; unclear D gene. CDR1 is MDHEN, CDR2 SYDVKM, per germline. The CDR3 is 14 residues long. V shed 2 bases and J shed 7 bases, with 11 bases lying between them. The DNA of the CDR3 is TGTGCCAGCAGTTTACTTATTATCGGCGGGGAGCTGTTTTTT. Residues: CASSLLIIGGELFF.

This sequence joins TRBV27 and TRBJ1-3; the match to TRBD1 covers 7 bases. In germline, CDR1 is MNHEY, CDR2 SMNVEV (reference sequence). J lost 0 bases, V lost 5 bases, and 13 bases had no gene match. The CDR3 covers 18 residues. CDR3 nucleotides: TGTGCCAGCAGTCCCAGTCCCGGACAGGCCAGCTCTGGAAACACCATATATTTT. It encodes CASSPSPGQASSGNTIYF.

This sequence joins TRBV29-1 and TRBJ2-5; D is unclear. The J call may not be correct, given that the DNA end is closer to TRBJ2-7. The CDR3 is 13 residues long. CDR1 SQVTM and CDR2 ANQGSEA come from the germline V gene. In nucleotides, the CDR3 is TGCAGCGTTGAAGGACATCGCTCCTACGAGCAGTACTTC. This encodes CSVEGHRSYEQYF.

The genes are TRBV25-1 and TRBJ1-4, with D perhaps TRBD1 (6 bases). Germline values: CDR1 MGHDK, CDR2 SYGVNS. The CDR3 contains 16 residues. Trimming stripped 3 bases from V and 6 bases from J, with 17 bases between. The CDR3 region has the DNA TGTGCCAGCAGTGATGGAAACAGGGTAGGAGATGAAAAACTGTTTTTT. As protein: CASSDGNRVGDEKLFF.

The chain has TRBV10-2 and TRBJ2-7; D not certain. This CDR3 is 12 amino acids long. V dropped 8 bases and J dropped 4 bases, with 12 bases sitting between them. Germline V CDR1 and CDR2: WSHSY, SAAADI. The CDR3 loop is CASSTVRYEQYF. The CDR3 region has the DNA TGCGCCAGCTCCACAGTTAGGTACGAGCAGTACTTC.

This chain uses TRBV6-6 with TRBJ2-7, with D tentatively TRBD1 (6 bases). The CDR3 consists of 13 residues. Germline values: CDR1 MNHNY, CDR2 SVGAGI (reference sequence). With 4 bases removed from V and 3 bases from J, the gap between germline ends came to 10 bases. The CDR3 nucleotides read TGTGCCAGCAGTTCTGGACAGAGCTACGAGCAGTACTTC. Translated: CASSSGQSYEQYF.

CDR3 sequence: CASSLAIDRAVTLDTQYF. CDR3 DNA: TGTGCCAGCAGTTTAGCCATCGACAGGGCAGTAACCCTCGATACGCAGTATTTT. The chain uses TRBV27 and TRBJ2-3; 7 nucleotides line up with TRBD1. V lost 2 bases, J lost 6 bases, and 17 bases stayed unmatched. The CDR3 runs to 18 residues. CDR1 and CDR2 (germline): MNHEY, SMNVEV (reference sequence).

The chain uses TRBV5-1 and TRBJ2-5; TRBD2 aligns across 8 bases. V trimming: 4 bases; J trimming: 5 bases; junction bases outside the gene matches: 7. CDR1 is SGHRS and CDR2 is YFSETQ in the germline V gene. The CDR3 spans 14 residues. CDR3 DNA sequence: TGCGCCAGCAGCGTGCGGGAGGTTACTGAGACCCAGTACTTC. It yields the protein CASSVREVTETQYF. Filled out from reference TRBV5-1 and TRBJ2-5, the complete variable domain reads KAGVTQTPRYLIKTRGQQVTLSCSPISGHRSVSWYQQTPGQGLQFLFEYFSETQRNKGNFPGRFSGRQFSNSRSEMNVSTLELGDSALYLCASSVREVTETQYFGPGTRLLVL.

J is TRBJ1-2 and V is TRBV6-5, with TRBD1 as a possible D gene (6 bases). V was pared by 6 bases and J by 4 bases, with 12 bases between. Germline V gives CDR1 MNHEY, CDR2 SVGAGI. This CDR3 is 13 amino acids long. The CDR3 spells CASSQGQLYGYTF. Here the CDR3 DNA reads TGTGCCAGCAGCCAAGGACAGCTCTATGGCTACACCTTC.

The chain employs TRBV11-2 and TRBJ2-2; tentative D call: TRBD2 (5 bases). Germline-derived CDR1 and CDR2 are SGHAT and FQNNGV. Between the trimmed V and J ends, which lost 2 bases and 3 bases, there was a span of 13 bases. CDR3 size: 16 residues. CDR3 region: CASSLLARTYTGELFF. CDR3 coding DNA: TGTGCCAGCAGCTTACTAGCTCGGACTTACACCGGGGAGCTGTTTTTT.

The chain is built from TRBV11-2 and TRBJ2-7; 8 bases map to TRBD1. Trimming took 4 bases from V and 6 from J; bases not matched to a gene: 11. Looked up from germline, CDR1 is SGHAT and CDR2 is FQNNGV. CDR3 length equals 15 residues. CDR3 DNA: TGTGCCAGCAGCTCAGAGGTGACAGGGGTGGCCGAGCAGTACTTC. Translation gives CASSSEVTGVAEQYF.

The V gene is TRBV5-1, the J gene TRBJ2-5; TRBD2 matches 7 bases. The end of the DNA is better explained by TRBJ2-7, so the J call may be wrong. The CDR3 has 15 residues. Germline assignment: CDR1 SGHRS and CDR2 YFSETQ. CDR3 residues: CASSLARGSSYEQYF. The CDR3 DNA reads TGCGCCAGCAGCTTGGCTCGCGGGAGCTCCTACGAGCAGTACTTC.

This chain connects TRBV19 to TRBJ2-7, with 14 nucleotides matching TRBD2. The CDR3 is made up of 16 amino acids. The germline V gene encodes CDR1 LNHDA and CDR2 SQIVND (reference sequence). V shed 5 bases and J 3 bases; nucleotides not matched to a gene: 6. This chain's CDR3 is CASSPDGTSGSYEQYF. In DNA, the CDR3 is TGTGCCAGTAGTCCCGATGGGACTAGCGGGAGCTACGAGCAGTACTTC.

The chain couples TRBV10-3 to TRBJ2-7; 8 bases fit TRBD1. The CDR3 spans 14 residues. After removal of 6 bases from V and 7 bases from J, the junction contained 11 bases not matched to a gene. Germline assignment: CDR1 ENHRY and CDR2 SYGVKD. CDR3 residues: CAISEDREVNEQYF. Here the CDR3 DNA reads TGTGCCATCAGCGAGGACAGGGAGGTGAATGAGCAGTACTTC.

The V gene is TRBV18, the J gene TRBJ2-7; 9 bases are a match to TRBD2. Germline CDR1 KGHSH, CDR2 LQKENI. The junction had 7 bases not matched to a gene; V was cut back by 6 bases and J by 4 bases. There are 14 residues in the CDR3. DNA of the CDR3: TGTGCCAGCTCGCCTGCTAGCGGGGTTTACGAGCAGTACTTC. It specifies CASSPASGVYEQYF.

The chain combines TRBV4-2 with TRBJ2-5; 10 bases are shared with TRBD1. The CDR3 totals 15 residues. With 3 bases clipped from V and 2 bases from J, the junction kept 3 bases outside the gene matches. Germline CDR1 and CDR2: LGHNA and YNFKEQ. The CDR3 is CASSQQDRGQETQYF. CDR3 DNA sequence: TGTGCCAGCAGCCAGCAGGACAGGGGGCAAGAGACCCAGTACTTC.

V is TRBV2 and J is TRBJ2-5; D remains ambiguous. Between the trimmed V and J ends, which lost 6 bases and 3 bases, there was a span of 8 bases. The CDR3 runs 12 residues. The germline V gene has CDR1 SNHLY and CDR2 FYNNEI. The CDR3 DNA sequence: TGTGCCAGCAGCAGAAACAAAGAGACCCAGTACTTC. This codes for CASSRNKETQYF.